Following are 5 T cell receptor beta chains from one sample sequenced in a study of blood T cell repertoires in COVID-19. Libraries were prepared by immunoSEQ multiplex PCR; TCRdb keeps only in-frame clonotypes and omits some of them. The sample lists 150,000 to 200,000 clones; more than 75% were seen once. The specimen sequenced was PBMCs or T cells enriched from blood (not recorded which). All receptors come from a woman between 50 and 59 years old with acute COVID-19.

This sequence joins TRBV29-1 and TRBJ2-2; D is ambiguous. V lost 2 bases and J 5 bases, leaving 15 bases between the germline ends. Germline V gives CDR1 SQVTM, CDR2 ANQGSEA. The CDR3 length is 15 residues. The CDR3 is CSVEFQSAPTGELFF. DNA of the CDR3: TGCAGCGTTGAATTCCAGTCCGCACCTACCGGGGAGCTGTTTTTT.

The chain carries TRBV2 and TRBJ1-3; the match to TRBD1 covers 7 bases. CDR1 is SNHLY, CDR2 FYNNEI, per germline. V shed 10 bases and J 0 bases; nucleotides not matched to a gene: 6. The CDR3 covers 14 residues. The CDR3 spells CATTRTGSGNTIYF. For the CDR3, the DNA is TGTGCCACCACCCGGACAGGCTCTGGAAACACCATATATTTT.

This clone appeared a single time. At one boundary the junction diverges from the germline segment, which might be a read error. J is TRBJ2-4 and V is TRBV6-5, with D maybe TRBD1 (5 bases). This CDR3 comprises 14 residues. The germline gives CDR1 MNHEY, CDR2 SVGAGI. CDR3: CASRLRVAQNIQYF. In DNA form, the CDR3 reads TGTGCCAGCAGACTCAGGGTAGCCCAAAACATTCAGTACTTC.

This chain uses TRBV7-2 with TRBJ1-6; TRBD1 might be the D (6 bases). V was pared by 3 bases and J by 8 bases, with 11 bases between. The length of the CDR3 is 14 residues. The V gene's germline CDR1 is SGHTA and CDR2 FQGNSA. DNA of the CDR3: TGTGCCAGCAGCTTGAGAGGGGGAGATTCACCCCTCCACTTT. As protein: CASSLRGGDSPLHF.

The chain links TRBV7-9 to TRBJ2-2; the D is unclear. The germline V gene has CDR1 SEHNR and CDR2 FQNEAQ (reference sequence). Trimming took off 1 base at V and 5 bases at J, with 11 bases between the two ends. The CDR3 loop spans 15 amino acids. CDR3 nucleotides: TGTGCCAGCAGCTTAGGGGCCAGGCGTACCGGGGAGCTGTTTTTT. Its protein is CASSLGARRTGELFF.